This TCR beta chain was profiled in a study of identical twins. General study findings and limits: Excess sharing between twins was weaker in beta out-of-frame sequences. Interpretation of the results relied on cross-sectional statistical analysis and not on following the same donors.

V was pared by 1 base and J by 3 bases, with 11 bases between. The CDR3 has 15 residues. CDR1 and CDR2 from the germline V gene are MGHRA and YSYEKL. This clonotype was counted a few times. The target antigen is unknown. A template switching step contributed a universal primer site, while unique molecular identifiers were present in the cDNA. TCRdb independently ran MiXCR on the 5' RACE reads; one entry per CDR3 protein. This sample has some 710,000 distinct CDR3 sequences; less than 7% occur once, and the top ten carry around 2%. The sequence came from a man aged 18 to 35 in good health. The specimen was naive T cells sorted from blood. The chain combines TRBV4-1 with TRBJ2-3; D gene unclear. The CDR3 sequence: CASSQVVSLTDTQYF. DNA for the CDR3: TGCGCCAGCAGCCAAGTGGTTAGCCTTACAGATACGCAGTATTTT.